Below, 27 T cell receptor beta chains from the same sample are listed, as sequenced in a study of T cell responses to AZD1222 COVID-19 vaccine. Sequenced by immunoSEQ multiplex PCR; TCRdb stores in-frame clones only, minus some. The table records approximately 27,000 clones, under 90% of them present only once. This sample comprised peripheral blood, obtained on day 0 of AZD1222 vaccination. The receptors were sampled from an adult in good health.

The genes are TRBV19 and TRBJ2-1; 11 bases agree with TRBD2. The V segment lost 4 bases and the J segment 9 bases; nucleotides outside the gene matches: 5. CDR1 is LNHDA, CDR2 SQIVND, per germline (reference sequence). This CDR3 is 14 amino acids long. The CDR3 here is CASSNLAGGLEQFF. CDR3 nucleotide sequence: TGTGCCAGTAGTAATCTAGCGGGAGGACTTGAGCAGTTCTTC.

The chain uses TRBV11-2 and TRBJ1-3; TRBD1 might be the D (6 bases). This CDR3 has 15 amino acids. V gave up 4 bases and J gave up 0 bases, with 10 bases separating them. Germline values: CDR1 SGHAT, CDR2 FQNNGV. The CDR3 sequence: CASSWDISSGNTIYF. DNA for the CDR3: TGTGCCAGCAGCTGGGACATCTCCTCTGGAAACACCATATATTTT.

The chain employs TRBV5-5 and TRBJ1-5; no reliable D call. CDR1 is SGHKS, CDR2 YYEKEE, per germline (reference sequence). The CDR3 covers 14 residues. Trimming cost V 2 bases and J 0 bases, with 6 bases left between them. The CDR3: CASSFGYSNQPQHF. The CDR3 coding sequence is TGTGCCAGCAGCTTTGGGTATAGCAATCAGCCCCAGCATTTT.

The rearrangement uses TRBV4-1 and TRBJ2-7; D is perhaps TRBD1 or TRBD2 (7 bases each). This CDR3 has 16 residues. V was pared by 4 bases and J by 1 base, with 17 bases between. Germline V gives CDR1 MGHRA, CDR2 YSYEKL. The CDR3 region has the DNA TGCGCCAGCAGCCTCCTTGCCCAGGGGGGGTCCTACGAGCAGTACTTC. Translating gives CASSLLAQGGSYEQYF.

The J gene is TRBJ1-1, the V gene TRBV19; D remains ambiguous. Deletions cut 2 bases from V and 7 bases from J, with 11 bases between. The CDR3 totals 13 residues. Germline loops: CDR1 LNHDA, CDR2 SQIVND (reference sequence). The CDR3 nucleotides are TGTGCCAGTAGTATAAAGGGATACGATGAAGCTTTCTTT. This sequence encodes CASSIKGYDEAFF. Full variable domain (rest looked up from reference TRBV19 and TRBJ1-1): DGGITQSPKYLFRKEGQNVTLSCEQNLNHDAMYWYRQDPGQGLRLIYYSQIVNDFQKGDIAEGYSVSREKKESFPLTVTSAQKNPTAFYLCASSIKGYDEAFFGQGTRLTVV.

CDR3 amino acids: CAIRGGDRNTEAFF. DNA for the CDR3: TGTGCCATCAGGGGTGGGGACAGAAACACTGAAGCTTTCTTT. V gene TRBV10-3 combines with J gene TRBJ1-1; 7 bases agree with TRBD1. The V gene end was trimmed by 6 bases and the J gene end by 2 bases; junction bases not matched to a gene: 6. Germline CDR1 and CDR2: ENHRY and SYGVKD. The CDR3 consists of 14 residues.

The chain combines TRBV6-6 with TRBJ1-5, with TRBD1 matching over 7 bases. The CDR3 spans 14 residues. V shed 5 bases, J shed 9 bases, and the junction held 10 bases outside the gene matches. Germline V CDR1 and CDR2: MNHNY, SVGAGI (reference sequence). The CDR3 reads CASSQDRAGLPQHF. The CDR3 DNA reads TGTGCCAGCAGTCAAGACAGGGCTGGATTGCCCCAGCATTTT.

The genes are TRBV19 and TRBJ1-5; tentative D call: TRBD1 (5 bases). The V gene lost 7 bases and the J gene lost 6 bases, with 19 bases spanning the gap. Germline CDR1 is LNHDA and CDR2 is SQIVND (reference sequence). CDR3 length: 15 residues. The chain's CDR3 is CASTQGQHIGQPQHF. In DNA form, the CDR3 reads TGTGCCAGTACCCAGGGTCAGCATATCGGTCAGCCCCAGCATTTT.

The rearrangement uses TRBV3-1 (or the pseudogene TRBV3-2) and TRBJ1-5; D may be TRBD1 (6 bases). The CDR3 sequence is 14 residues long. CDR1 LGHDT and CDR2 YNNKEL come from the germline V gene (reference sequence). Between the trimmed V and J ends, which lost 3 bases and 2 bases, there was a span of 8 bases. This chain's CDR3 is CASSQGAGNQPQHF. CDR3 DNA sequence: TGTGCCAGCAGCCAGGGGGCGGGCAATCAGCCCCAGCATTTT.

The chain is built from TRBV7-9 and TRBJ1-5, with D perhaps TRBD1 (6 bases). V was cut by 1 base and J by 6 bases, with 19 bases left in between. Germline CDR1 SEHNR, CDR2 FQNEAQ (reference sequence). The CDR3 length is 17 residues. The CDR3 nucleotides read TGTGCCAGCAGCTTAGGCCCGCGGGGGGCAACTGGTCAGCCCCAGCATTTT. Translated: CASSLGPRGATGQPQHF.

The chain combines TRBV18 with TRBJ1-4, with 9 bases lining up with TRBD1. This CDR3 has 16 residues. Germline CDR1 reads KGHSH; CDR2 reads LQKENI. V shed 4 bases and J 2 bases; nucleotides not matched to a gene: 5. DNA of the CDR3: TGTGCCAGCTCACTAAACAGGGGGCTCACTAATGAAAAACTGTTTTTT. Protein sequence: CASSLNRGLTNEKLFF.

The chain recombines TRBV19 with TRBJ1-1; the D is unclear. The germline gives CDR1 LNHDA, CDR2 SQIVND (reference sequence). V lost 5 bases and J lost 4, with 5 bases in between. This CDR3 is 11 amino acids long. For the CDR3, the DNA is TGTGCCAGTAGTGGCCTCACTGAAGCTTTCTTT. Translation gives CASSGLTEAFF.

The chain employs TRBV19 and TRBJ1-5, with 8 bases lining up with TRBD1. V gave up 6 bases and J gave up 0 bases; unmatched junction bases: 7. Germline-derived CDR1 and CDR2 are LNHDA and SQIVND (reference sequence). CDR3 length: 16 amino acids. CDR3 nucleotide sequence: TGTGCCAGTAGCACCCGGGACAGGATTAGCAATCAGCCCCAGCATTTT. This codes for CASSTRDRISNQPQHF.

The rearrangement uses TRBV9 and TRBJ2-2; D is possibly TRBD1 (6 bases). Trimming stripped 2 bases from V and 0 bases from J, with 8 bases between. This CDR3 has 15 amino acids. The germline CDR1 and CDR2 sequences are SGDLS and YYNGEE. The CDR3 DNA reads TGTGCCAGCAGCGTGGACAGATCGAACACCGGGGAGCTGTTTTTT. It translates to CASSVDRSNTGELFF.

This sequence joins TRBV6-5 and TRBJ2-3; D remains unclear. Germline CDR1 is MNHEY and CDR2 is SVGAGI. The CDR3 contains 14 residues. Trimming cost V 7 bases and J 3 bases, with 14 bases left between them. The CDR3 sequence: CASIGSRGTDTQYF. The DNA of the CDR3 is TGTGCCAGCATCGGCAGTAGAGGTACAGATACGCAGTATTTT.

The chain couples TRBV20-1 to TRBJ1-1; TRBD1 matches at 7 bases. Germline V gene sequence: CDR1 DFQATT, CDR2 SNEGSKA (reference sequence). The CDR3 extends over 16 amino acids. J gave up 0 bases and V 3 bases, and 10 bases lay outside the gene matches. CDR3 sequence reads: CSASRRGFLMNTEAFF. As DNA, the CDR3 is TGCAGTGCTAGTCGCAGGGGGTTCCTCATGAACACTGAAGCTTTCTTT.

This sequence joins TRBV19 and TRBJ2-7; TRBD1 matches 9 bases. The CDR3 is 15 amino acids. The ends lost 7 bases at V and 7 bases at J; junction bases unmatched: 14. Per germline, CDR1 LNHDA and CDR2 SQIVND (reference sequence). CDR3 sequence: CASKPVPGTGSEQYF. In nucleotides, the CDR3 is TGTGCCAGTAAACCTGTTCCCGGGACAGGGAGTGAGCAGTACTTC.

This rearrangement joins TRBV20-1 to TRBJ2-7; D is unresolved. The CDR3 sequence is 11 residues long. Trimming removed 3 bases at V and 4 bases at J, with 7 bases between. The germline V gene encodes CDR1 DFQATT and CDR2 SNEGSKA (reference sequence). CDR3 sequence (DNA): TGCAGTGCTAGCCAAGGGTACGAGCAGTACTTC. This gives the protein CSASQGYEQYF.

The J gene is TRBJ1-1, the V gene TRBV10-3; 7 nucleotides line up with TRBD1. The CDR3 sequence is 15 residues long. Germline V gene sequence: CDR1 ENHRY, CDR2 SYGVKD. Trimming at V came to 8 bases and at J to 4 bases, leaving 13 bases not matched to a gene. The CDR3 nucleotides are TGTGCCATCCGGAAGGGGGCAGGGGAAGGCACTGAAGCTTTCTTT. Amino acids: CAIRKGAGEGTEAFF.

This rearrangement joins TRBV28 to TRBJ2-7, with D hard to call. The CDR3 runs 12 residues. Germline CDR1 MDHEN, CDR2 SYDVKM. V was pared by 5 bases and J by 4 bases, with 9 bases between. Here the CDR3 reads CASSTTVYEQYF. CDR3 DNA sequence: TGTGCCAGCAGTACCACGGTGTACGAGCAGTACTTC.

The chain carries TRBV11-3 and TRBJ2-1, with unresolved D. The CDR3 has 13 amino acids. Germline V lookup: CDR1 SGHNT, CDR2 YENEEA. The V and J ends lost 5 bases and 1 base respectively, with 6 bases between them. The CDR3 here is CASSGLSYNEQFF. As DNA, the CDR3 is TGTGCCAGCAGCGGGTTATCCTACAATGAGCAGTTCTTC.

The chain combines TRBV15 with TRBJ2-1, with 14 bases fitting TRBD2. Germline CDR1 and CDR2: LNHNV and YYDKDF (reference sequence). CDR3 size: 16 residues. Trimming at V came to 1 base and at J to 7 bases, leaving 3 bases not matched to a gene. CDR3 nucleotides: TGTGCCACCAGCAGAGTGGGGACTAGCGGGGGAAATGAGCAGTTCTTC. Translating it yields CATSRVGTSGGNEQFF.

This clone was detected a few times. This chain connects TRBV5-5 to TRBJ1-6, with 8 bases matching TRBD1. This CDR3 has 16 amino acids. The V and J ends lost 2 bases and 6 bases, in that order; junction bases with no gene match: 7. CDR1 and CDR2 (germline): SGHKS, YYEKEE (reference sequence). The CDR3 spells CASSLESDRANSPLHF. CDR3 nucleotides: TGTGCCAGCAGCTTAGAGTCGGACAGGGCTAATTCACCCCTCCACTTT.

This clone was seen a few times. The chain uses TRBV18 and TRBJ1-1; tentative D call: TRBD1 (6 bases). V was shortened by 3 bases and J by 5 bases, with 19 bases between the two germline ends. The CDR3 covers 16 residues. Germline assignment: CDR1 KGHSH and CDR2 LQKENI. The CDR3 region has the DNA TGTGCCAGCTCACCCGTACAGGAAAGGGGGAATACTGAAGCTTTCTTT. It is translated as CASSPVQERGNTEAFF.

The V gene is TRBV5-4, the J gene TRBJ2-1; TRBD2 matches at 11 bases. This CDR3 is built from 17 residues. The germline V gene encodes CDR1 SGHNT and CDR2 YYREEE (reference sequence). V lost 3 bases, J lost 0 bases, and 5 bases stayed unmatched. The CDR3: CASSSGLAASSYNEQFF. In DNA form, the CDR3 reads TGTGCCAGCAGCTCGGGACTAGCGGCCAGCTCCTACAATGAGCAGTTCTTC. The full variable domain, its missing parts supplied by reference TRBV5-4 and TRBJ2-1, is ETGVTQSPTHLIKTRGQQVTLRCSSQSGHNTVSWYQQALGQGPQFIFQYYREEENGRGNFPPRFSGLQFPNYSSELNVNALELDDSALYLCASSSGLAASSYNEQFFGPGTRLTVL.

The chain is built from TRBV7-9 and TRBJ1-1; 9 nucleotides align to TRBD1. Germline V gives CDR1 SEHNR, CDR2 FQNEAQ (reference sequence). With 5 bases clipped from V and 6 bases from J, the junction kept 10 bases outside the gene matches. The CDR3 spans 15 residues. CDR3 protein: CASSPGTGSLAEAFF. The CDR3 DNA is TGTGCCAGCAGCCCCGGGACAGGGTCGTTGGCTGAAGCTTTCTTT.

CDR3 amino acids: CASTTVSSYNEQFF. The CDR3, as DNA: TGCGCCAGCACTACCGTAAGCTCCTACAATGAGCAGTTCTTC. The chain recombines TRBV10-2 with TRBJ2-1; D not resolved. Trimming removed 7 bases at V and 0 bases at J, with 10 bases between. The germline CDR1 and CDR2 sequences are WSHSY and SAAADI. The CDR3 consists of 14 residues.